The sequence of this T cell receptor beta chain was determined in a study of cytomegalovirus exposure and HLA in healthy donors. Study-wide context: Drawn from HLA-typed donors, tens of millions of unique TCRs were held in an early data release.

As concerns this clone: Its target is not known.

Primers included in the PCR were 60 Vbeta and 13 Jbeta primers. Profiled with immunoSEQ multiplex PCR; TCRdb holds only in-frame clones, not every one. The table counts some 28,000 clones; about 0.69% lies in the top ten. CDR1 and CDR2 from the germline V gene are SGHRS and YFSETQ. The CDR3 consists of 14 residues. V dropped 4 bases and J dropped 2 bases, with 12 bases sitting between them. Study results and limitations: Some public TCRs appeared in many individuals, while most sequences were rare.

The gene calls are TRBV5-1 and TRBJ2-5; D is unclear. This sequence was found in a man aged 25 to 45 in good health and CMV-seronegative. The specimen was PBMCs. The chain's CDR3 is CASSLRQDQETQYF. In DNA form, the CDR3 reads TGCGCCAGCAGCCTACGCCAGGATCAAGAGACCCAGTACTTC.